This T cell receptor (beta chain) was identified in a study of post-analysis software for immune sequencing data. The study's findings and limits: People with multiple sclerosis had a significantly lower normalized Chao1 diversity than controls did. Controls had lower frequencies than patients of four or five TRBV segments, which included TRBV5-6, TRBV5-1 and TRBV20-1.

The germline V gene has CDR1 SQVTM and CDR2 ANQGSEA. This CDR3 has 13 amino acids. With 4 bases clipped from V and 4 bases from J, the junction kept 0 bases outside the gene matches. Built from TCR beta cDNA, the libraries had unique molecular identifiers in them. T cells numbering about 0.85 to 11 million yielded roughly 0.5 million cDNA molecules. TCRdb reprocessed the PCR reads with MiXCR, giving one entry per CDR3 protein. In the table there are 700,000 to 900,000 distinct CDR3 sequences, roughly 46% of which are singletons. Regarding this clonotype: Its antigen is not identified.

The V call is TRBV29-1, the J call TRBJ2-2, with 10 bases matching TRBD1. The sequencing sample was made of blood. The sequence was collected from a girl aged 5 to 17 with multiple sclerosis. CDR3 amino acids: CSVGQGATGELFF. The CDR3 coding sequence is TGCAGCGTTGGACAGGGGGCCACCGGGGAGCTGTTTTTT.